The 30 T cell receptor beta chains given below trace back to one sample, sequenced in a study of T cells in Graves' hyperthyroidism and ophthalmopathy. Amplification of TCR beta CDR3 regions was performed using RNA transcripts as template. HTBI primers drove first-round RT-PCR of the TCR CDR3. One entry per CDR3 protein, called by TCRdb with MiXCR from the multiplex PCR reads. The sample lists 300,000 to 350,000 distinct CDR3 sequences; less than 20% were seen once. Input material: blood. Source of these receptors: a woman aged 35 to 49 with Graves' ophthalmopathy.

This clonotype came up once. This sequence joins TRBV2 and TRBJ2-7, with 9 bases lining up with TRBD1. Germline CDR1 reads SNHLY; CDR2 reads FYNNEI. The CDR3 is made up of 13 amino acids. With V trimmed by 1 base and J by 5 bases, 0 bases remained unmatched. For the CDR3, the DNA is TGTGCCAGCAGTGAAGGGACAGGGGACGAGCAGTACTTC. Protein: CASSEGTGDEQYF.

The CDR3 sequence: CASSLQVTEDYEQYF. CDR3 sequence (DNA): TGCGCCAGCAGCTTGCAAGTGACAGAAGATTACGAGCAGTACTTC. The V call is TRBV5-1, the J call TRBJ2-7, with a possible D match to TRBD1 (5 bases). The CDR3 totals 15 residues. Germline V gives CDR1 SGHRS, CDR2 YFSETQ. The V gene lost 1 base and the J gene lost 4 bases, with 15 bases spanning the gap.

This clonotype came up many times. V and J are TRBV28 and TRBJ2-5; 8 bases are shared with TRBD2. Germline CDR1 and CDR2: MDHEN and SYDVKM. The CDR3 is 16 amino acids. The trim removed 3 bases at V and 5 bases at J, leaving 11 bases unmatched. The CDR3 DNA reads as TGTGCCAGCAGTTTGTATGGAGCGGGAGTAGGGGAGACCCAGTACTTC. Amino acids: CASSLYGAGVGETQYF.

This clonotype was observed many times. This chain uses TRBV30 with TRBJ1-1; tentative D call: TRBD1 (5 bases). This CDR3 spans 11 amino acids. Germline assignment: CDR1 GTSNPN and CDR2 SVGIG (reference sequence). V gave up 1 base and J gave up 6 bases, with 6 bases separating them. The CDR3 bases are TGTGCCTGGAGTGAGGGGTCTGAAGCTTTCTTT. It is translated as CAWSEGSEAFF.

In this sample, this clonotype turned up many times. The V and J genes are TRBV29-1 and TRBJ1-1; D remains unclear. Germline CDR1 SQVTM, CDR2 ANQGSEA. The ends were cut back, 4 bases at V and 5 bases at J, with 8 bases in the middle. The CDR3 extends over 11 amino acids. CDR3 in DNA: TGCAGCGTTGCCGACGGGACTGAAGCTTTCTTT. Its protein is CSVADGTEAFF.

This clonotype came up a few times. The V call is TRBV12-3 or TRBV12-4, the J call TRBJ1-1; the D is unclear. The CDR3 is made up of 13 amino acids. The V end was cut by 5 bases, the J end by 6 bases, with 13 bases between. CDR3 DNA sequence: TGTGCCAGCAGTGCCGGAGGAGACTCTGAAGCTTTCTTT. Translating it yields CASSAGGDSEAFF.

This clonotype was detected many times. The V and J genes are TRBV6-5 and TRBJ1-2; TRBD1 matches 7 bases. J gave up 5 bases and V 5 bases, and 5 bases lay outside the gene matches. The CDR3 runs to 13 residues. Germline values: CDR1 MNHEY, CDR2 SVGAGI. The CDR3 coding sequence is TGTGCCAGCAGTCGACAGGGAGAATATGGCTACACCTTC. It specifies CASSRQGEYGYTF.

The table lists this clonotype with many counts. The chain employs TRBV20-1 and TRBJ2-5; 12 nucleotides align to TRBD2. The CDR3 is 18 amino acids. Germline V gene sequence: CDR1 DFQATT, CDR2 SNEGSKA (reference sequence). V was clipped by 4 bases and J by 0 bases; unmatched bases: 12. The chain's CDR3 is CSATRTSGAYQYQETQYF. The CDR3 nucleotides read TGCAGTGCTACCCGGACTAGCGGGGCCTACCAGTACCAAGAGACCCAGTACTTC.

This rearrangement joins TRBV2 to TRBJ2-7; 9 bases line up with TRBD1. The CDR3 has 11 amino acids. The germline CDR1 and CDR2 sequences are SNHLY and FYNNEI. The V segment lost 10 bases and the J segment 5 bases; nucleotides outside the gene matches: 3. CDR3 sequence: CAIGQGNEQYF. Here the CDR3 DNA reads TGTGCCATCGGACAGGGGAACGAGCAGTACTTC.

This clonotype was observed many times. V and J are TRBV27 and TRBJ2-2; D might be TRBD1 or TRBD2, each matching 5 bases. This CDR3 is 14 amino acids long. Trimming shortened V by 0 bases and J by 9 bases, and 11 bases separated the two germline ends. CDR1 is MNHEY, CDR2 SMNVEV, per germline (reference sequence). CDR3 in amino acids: CASSLSGVDRELFF. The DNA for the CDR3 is TGTGCCAGCAGTTTATCGGGGGTAGACCGGGAGCTGTTTTTT.

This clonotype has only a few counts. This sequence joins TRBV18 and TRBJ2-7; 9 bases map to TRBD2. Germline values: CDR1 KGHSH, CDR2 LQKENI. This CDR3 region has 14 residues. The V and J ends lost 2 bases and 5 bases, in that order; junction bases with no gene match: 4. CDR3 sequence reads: CASSPFASGNEQYF. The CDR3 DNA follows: TGTGCCAGCTCACCATTCGCTAGCGGGAACGAGCAGTACTTC.

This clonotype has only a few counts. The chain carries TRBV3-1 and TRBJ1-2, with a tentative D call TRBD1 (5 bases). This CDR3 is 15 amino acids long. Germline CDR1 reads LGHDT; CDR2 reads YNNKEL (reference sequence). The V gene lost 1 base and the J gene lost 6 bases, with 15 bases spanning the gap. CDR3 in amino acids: CASSQGPLGRNGYTF. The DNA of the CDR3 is TGTGCCAGCAGCCAAGGGCCTCTGGGGCGAAATGGCTACACCTTC.

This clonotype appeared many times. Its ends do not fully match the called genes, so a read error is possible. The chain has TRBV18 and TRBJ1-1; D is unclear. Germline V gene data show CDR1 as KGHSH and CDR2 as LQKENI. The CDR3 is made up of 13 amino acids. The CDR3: CASSPAVNTEAFF. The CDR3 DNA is TGCGCCAGCAGCCCGGCAGTGAACACTGAAGCTTTCTTT.

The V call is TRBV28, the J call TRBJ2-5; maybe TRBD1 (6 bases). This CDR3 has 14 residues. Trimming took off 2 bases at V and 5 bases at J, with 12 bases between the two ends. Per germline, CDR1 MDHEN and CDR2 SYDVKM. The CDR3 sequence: CASSLGGLSETQYF. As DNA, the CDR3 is TGTGCCAGCAGTTTAGGGGGCTTAAGTGAGACCCAGTACTTC. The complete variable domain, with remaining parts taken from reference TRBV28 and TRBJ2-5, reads DVKVTQSSRYLVKRTGEKVFLECVQDMDHENMFWYRQDPGLGLRLIYFSYDVKMKEKGDIPEGYSVSREKKERFSLILESASTNQTSMYLCASSLGGLSETQYFGPGTRLLVL.

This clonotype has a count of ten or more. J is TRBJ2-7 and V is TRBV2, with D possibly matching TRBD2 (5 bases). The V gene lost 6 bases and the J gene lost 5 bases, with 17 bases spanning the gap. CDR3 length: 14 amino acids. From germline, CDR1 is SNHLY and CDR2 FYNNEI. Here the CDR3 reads CASRGPGKGHEQYF. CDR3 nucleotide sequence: TGTGCCAGCAGAGGCCCGGGGAAGGGCCACGAGCAGTACTTC.

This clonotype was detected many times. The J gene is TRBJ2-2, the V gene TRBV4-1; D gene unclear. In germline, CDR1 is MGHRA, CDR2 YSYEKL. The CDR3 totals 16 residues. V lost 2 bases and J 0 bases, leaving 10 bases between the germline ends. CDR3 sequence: CASSQSWAPNTGELFF. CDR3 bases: TGCGCCAGCAGCCAATCTTGGGCCCCGAACACCGGGGAGCTGTTTTTT.

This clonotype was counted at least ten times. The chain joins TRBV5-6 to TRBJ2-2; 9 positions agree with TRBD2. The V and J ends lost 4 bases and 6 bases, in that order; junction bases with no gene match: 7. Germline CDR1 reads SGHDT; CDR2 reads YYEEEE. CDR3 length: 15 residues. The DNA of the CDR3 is TGTGCCAGCAGCCCCGGGACTAGCTTAGCCGGGGAGCTGTTTTTT. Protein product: CASSPGTSLAGELFF. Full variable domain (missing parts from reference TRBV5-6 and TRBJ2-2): DAGVTQSPTHLIKTRGQQVTLRCSPKSGHDTVSWYQQALGQGPQFIFQYYEEEERQRGNFPDRFSGHQFPNYSSELNVNALLLGDSALYLCASSPGTSLAGELFFGEGSRLTVL.

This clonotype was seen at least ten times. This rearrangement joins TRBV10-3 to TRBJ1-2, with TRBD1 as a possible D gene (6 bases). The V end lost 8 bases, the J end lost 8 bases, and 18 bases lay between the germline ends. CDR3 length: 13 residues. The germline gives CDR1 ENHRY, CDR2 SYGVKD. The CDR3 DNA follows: TGTGCCATCGGGGACCCAGGGGAAGGAGGCTACACCTTC. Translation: CAIGDPGEGGYTF.

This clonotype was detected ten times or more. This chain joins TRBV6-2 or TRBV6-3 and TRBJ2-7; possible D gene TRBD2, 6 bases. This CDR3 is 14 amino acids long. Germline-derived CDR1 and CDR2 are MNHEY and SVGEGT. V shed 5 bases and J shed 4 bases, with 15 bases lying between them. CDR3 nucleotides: TGTGCCAGCAGTGGGTTCGGGAGAACTTACGAGCAGTACTTC. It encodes CASSGFGRTYEQYF.

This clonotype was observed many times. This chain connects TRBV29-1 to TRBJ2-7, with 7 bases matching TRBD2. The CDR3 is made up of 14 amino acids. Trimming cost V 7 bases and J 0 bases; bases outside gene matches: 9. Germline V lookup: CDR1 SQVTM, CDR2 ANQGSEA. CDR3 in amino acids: CSGAAGESSYEQYF. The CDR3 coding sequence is TGCAGCGGAGCCGCGGGGGAGAGCTCCTACGAGCAGTACTTC.

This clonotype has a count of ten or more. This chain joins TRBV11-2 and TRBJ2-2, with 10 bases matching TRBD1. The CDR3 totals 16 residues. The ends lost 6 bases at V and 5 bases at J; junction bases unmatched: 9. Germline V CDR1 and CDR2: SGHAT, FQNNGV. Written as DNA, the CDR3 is TGTGCCAGCAGATCGACAGGGGGCATGTATACCGGGGAGCTGTTTTTT. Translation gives CASRSTGGMYTGELFF.

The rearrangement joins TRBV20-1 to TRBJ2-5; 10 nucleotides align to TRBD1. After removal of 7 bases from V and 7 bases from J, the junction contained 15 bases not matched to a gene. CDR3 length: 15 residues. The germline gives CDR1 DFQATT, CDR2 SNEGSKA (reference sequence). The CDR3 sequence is CSVRPGGQGSWTQYF. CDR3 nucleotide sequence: TGCAGTGTACGCCCTGGGGGACAGGGGTCGTGGACCCAGTACTTC.

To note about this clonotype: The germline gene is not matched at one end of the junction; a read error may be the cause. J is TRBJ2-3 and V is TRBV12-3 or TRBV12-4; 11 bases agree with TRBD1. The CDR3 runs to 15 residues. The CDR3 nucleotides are TGTGCCAGCAGTTGGGGGACAGGGGGGACAGATACGCAATATTTT. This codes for CASSWGTGGTDTQYF.

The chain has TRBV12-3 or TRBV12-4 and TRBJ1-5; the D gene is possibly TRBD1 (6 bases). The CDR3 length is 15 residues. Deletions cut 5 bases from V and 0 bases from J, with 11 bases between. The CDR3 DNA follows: TGTGCCAGCAGTGCGGACAGCGATAGCAATCAGCCCCAGCATTTT. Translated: CASSADSDSNQPQHF.

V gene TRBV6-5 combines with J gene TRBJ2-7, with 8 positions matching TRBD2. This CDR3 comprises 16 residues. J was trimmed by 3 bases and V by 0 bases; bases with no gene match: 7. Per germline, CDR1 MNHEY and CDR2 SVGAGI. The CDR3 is CASSYSILAVFYEQYF. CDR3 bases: TGTGCCAGCAGTTACTCGATACTAGCGGTCTTCTACGAGCAGTACTTC.

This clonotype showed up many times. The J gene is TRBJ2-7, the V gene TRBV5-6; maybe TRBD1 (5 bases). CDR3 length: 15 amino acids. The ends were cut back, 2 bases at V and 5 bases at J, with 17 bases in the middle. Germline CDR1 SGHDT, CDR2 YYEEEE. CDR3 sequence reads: CASSLSWGLGHEQYF. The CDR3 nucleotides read TGTGCCAGCAGCTTATCCTGGGGCTTAGGACACGAGCAGTACTTC. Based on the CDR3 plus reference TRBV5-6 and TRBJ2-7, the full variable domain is DAGVTQSPTHLIKTRGQQVTLRCSPKSGHDTVSWYQQALGQGPQFIFQYYEEEERQRGNFPDRFSGHQFPNYSSELNVNALLLGDSALYLCASSLSWGLGHEQYFGPGTRLTVT.

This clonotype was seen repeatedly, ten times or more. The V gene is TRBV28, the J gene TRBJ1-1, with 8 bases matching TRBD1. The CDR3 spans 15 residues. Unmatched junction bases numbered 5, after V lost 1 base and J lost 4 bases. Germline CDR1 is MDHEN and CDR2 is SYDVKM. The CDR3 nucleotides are TGTGCCAGCAGTTTATTGTCACAGGGGGGCACTGAAGCTTTCTTT. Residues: CASSLLSQGGTEAFF.

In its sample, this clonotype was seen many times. The CDR3 protein is CSARDERGLDTGELFF. For the CDR3, the DNA is TGCAGTGCTAGAGATGAACGGGGGCTGGACACCGGGGAGCTGTTTTTT. The gene calls are TRBV20-1 and TRBJ2-2; D is perhaps TRBD1 or TRBD2 (6 bases each). Germline CDR1 DFQATT, CDR2 SNEGSKA (reference sequence). The germline V and J ends were trimmed by 0 bases and 3 bases, with 14 bases remaining between them. CDR3 length: 16 amino acids.

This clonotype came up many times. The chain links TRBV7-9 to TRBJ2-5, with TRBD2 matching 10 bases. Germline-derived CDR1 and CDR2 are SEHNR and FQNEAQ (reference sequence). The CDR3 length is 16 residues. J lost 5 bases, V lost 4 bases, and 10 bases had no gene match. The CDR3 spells CASSSLSGRAGETQYF. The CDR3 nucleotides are TGTGCCAGCAGCTCCCTAAGCGGGAGGGCCGGCGAGACCCAGTACTTC.

CDR3 amino acids: CASSLIGQPQHF. CDR3 nucleotide sequence: TGTGCCAGCAGTTTAATAGGCCAGCCCCAGCATTTT. The chain has TRBV12-3 or TRBV12-4 and TRBJ1-5; D is undetermined. Trimming removed 2 bases from V and 7 bases from J, with 6 bases in between. The CDR3 extends over 12 amino acids.